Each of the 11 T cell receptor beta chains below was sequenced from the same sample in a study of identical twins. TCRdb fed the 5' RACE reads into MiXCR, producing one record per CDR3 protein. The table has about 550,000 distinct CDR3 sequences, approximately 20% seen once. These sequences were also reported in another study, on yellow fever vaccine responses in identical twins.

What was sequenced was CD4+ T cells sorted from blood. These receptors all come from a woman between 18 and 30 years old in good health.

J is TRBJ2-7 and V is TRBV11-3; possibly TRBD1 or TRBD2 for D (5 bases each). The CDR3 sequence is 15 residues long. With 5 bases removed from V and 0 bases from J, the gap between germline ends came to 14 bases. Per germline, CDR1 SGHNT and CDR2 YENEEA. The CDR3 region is CASSAKGPGSYEQYF. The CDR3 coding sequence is TGTGCCAGCAGCGCAAAGGGACCAGGCTCCTACGAGCAGTACTTC.

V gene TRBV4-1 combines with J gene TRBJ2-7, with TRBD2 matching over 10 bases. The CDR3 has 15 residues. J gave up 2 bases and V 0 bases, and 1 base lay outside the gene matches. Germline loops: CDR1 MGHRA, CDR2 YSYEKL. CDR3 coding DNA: TGCGCCAGCAGCCAAGATCTAGCGGGGGCCTACGAGCAGTACTTC. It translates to CASSQDLAGAYEQYF.

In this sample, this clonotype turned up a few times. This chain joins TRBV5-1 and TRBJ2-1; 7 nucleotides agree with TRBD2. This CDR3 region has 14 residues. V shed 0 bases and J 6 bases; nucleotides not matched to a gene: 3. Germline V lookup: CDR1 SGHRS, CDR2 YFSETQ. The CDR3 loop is CASSLGSSGNEQFF. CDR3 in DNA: TGCGCCAGCAGCTTGGGTTCTAGCGGCAATGAGCAGTTCTTC.

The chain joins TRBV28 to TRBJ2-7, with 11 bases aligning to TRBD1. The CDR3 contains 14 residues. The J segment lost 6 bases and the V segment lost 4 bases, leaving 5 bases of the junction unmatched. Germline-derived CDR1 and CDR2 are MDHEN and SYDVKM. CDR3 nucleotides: TGTGCCAGCAGTTCCTCCGGGACAGGGGGCGAGCAGTACGTC. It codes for CASSSSGTGGEQYV.

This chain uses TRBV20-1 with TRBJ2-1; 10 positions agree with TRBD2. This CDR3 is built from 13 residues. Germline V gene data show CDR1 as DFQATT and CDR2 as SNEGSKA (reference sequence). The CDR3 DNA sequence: TGCAGCGTACAAGCGGGGGGGACTAATGAGCAGTTCTTC. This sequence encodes CSVQAGGTNEQFF.

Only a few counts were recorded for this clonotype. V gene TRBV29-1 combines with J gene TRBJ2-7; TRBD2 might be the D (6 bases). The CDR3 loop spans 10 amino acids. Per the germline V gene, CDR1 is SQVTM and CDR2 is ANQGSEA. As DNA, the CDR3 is TGCCTGGGGGGAGCCTACGAGCAGTACTTC. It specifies CLGGAYEQYF.

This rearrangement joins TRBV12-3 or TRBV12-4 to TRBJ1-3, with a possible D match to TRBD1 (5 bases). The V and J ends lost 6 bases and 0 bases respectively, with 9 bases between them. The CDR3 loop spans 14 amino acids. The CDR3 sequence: CASREQDSGNTIYF. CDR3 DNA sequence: TGTGCCAGCAGAGAACAGGACTCTGGAAACACCATATATTTT.

CDR3 amino acids: CASSQARNSPLHF. The CDR3 DNA reads as TGTGCCAGCAGCCAAGCACGGAATTCACCCCTCCACTTT. The chain uses TRBV3-1 and TRBJ1-6, with no clear D. Germline CDR1 LGHDT, CDR2 YNNKEL (reference sequence). V dropped 1 base and J dropped 7 bases, with 5 bases sitting between them. This CDR3 is built from 13 residues.

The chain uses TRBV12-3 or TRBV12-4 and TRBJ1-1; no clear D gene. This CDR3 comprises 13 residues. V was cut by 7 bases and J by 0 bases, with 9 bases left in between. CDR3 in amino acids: CASTGPLNTEAFF. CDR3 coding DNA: TGTGCCAGCACTGGACCCCTGAACACTGAAGCTTTCTTT.

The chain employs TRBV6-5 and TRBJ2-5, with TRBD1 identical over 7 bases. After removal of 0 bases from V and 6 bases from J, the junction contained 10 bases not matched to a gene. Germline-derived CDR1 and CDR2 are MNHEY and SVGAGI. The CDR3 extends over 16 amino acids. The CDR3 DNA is TGTGCCAGCAGTTACTCTTCACAGGGGAAGGGAAAGACCCAGTACTTC. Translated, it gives CASSYSSQGKGKTQYF.

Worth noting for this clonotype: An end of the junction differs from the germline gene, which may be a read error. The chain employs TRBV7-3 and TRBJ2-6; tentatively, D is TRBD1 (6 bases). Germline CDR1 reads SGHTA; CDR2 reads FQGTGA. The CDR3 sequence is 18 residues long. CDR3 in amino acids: CASSPTGDTRSGANVLTF. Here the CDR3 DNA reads TGTGCTAGCAGCCCTACCGGGGACACCCGCTCTGGGGCCAACGTCCTGACTTTC.